This is a list of T cell receptor beta chains from one sample in a study of blood T cell repertoires in COVID-19. TCRdb keeps only in-frame clones here, not all; method: immunoSEQ multiplex PCR. The repertoire holds roughly 290,000 clones, with approximately 88% as singletons. The sample comprised PBMCs or T cells enriched from blood (not recorded which). The receptors were sampled from a woman between 40 and 55 years old who had recovered from COVID-19. CDR3s include the opening cysteine and the closing phenylalanine or tryptophan. The D gene is left open where the match is weak. Only part of the rows carry a size: once, few, many, or a class if the clone is expanded.

CASSVGSSGYSYNEQFF,TGTGCCAGCAGCGTAGGGAGTAGTGGGTACTCCTACAATGAGCAGTTCTTC,.,.,TRBV9,TRBJ2-1
CASTLTGRTAEQYF,TGTGCCAGCACTCTGACAGGGAGGACGGCCGAGCAGTACTTC,.,.,TRBV28,TRBJ2-7
CASGSGTAAVEQYF,TGTGCCAGCGGTTCCGGGACAGCAGCAGTCGAGCAGTACTTC,.,.,TRBV21-1,TRBJ2-7
CAISPLEGSYNEQFF,TGTGCCATCTCCCCCTTAGAGGGCTCCTACAATGAGCAGTTCTTC,.,.,TRBV10-3,TRBJ2-1
CASSQDLGQGGYNEQFF,TGCGCCAGCAGCCAAGATCTCGGGCAGGGAGGGTACAATGAGCAGTTCTTC,TRBD2,many,TRBV4-3,TRBJ2-1
CASSQDVGSTEAFF,TGTGCCAGCAGCCAAGATGTAGGGAGTACTGAAGCTTTCTTT,.,once,TRBV3-1/TRBV3-2,TRBJ1-1
CASSLAGGGSSGANVLTF,TGTGCCAGCAGCCTTGCGGGTGGCGGGAGCTCTGGGGCCAACGTCCTGACTTTC,TRBD2,.,TRBV11-2,TRBJ2-6
CATSDPHAATNEKLFF,TGTGCCACCAGTGATCCGCACGCGGCAACTAATGAAAAACTGTTTTTT,.,.,TRBV24-1,TRBJ1-4
CASSLTGGQPQHF,TGTGCCAGTAGTTTAACAGGGGGCCAGCCCCAGCATTTT,TRBD1,.,TRBV19,TRBJ1-5
CASSFRTGGYEQYF,TGTGCCAGCAGTTTCCGGACAGGGGGCTACGAGCAGTACTTC,TRBD1,.,TRBV28,TRBJ2-7
CASSLEGPQRGSYNEQFF,TGTGCCAGCAGCTTAGAGGGACCGCAGCGGGGGTCCTACAATGAGCAGTTCTTC,TRBD2,.,TRBV7-2,TRBJ2-1
CAGKGRAGTDTQYF,TGTGCCGGGAAGGGGAGGGCCGGCACAGATACGCAGTATTTT,TRBD2,.,TRBV2,TRBJ2-3
CASSPQTGYEQYF,TGTGCCAGCAGTCCACAAACGGGCTACGAGCAGTACTTC,.,.,TRBV6-5,TRBJ2-7
CASKSGKGYGYTF,TGTGCCAGCAAATCAGGGAAGGGCTATGGCTACACCTTC,.,.,TRBV12-3/TRBV12-4,TRBJ1-2
CASSLANLAGGPGTDTQYF,TGCGCCAGCAGCTTGGCCAACCTAGCGGGAGGGCCCGGCACAGATACGCAGTATTTT,TRBD2,.,TRBV5-1,TRBJ2-3
CSVVSDTQYF,TGCAGCGTTGTATCGGATACGCAGTATTTT,.,.,TRBV29-1,TRBJ2-3
CASSLGQSYEQYF,TGTGCCAGCAGCTTGGGACAAAGCTACGAGCAGTACTTC,.,.,TRBV5-6,TRBJ2-7
CASSRLGAVMDEQFF,TGTGCCAGCAGCCGGCTTGGGGCAGTTATGGATGAGCAGTTCTTC,.,.,TRBV5-4,TRBJ2-1
CAWSLDRDNQPQHF,TGTGCCTGGAGTCTGGACAGGGACAATCAGCCCCAGCATTTT,TRBD1,few,TRBV30,TRBJ1-5
CAWSVRTSPYNSPLHF,TGTGCCTGGAGTGTACGTACATCTCCATATAATTCACCCCTCCACTTT,.,.,TRBV30,TRBJ1-6
CASSSLGGTGVSYNEQFF,TGTGCCAGCAGCTCCTTAGGGGGGACAGGGGTTTCCTACAATGAGCAGTTCTTC,TRBD1,.,TRBV7-2,TRBJ2-1
CASVPSGTSGLLTQYF,TGTGCCAGCGTTCCTTCCGGGACTAGCGGCCTATTGACCCAGTACTTC,.,.,TRBV21-1,TRBJ2-5
CATALYRDYEQYF,TGTGCCACCGCTCTATATAGAGACTACGAGCAGTACTTC,.,many,TRBV15,TRBJ2-7
CASTPTDGAGTEAFF,TGTGCCAGCACCCCAACCGACGGAGCCGGCACTGAAGCTTTCTTT,.,.,TRBV28,TRBJ1-1
CASSLRTSGSAYNEQFF,TGTGCCAGCAGCTTACGGACTAGCGGGAGCGCCTACAATGAGCAGTTCTTC,TRBD2,.,TRBV7-8,TRBJ2-1
CASSSGQIQETQYF,TGTGCCAGCAGCTCCGGACAAATCCAAGAGACCCAGTACTTC,.,.,TRBV5-4,TRBJ2-5
CASRFGTHEQYF,TGTGCAAGTCGCTTTGGGACTCACGAGCAGTACTTC,.,.,TRBV12-2,TRBJ2-7
CASSQDLAGPTYEQYF,TGTGCCAGCAGCCAAGATTTGGCAGGGCCCACCTACGAGCAGTACTTC,.,.,TRBV4-2,TRBJ2-7
CASSLDRVGAQPQHF,TGTGCCAGCAGCTTAGATCGGGTAGGGGCTCAGCCCCAGCATTTT,.,.,TRBV11-2,TRBJ1-5
CASSHAAGPNYGYTF,TGCGCCAGCAGCCACGCGGCGGGGCCCAACTATGGCTACACCTTC,.,.,TRBV4-3,TRBJ1-2
CAWSVQVLGHYGYTF,TGTGCCTGGAGTGTACAAGTCTTGGGGCATTATGGCTACACCTTC,.,.,TRBV30,TRBJ1-2
CASSTRQGEVYGYTF,TGTGCCAGTAGTACCCGACAGGGGGAAGTCTATGGCTACACCTTC,TRBD1,.,TRBV19,TRBJ1-2
CASSRKPGQIHYEQYF,TGTGCCAGCAGTCGAAAACCAGGACAGATTCACTACGAGCAGTACTTC,.,.,TRBV6-6,TRBJ2-7
CASSITGLDATNEKLFF,TGTGCCAGCAGCATTACAGGGCTAGACGCAACTAATGAAAAACTGTTTTTT,.,few,TRBV7-9,TRBJ1-4
CASSPIQGAFSFGANVLTF,TGTGCCAGCTCACCTATTCAGGGGGCCTTCTCTTTCGGGGCCAACGTCCTGACTTTC,TRBD1,.,TRBV18,TRBJ2-6
CASSQQRDEQYF,TGTGCCAGCAGCCAACAACGGGACGAGCAGTACTTC,.,.,TRBV5-4,TRBJ2-7
CASSLVRTRLEQFF,TGTGCCAGCAGCTTAGTGAGGACTAGACTTGAGCAGTTCTTC,TRBD2,.,TRBV7-8,TRBJ2-1
CASSYPGGYEQYF,TGTGCCAGCAGTTACCCCGGTGGCTACGAGCAGTACTTC,.,.,TRBV6-2/TRBV6-3,TRBJ2-7
CASSPYQSGTAKEKLFF,TGTGCCAGCTCACCTTATCAATCCGGGACAGCTAAAGAAAAACTGTTTTTT,TRBD1,.,TRBV18,TRBJ1-4
CASSEARGTEAFF,TGTGCCAGCAGTGAAGCTAGGGGAACTGAAGCTTTCTTT,.,.,TRBV2,TRBJ1-1
CASSDSNPGQGYFGEQFF,TGTGCCAGCAGCGACTCAAACCCGGGACAGGGTTACTTCGGTGAGCAGTTCTTC,TRBD1,.,TRBV13,TRBJ2-1
CASRDNYEQYF,TGTGCCAGCCGGGACAACTACGAGCAGTACTTC,.,.,TRBV2,TRBJ2-7
CASSLPQTYEQYF,TGTGCCAGCAGTTTACCCCAGACCTACGAGCAGTACTTC,.,.,TRBV28,TRBJ2-7
CASSTPREGSYNEQFF,TGCGCCAGCAGCACCCCACGGGAGGGATCCTACAATGAGCAGTTCTTC,TRBD2,.,TRBV4-1,TRBJ2-1
CASSGSGTSLSYEQYF,TGTGCCAGCAGTGGTAGCGGGACTAGCCTTTCCTACGAGCAGTACTTC,TRBD2,.,TRBV2,TRBJ2-7
CASSLGGLASYNEQFF,TGTGCCAGCAGCTTAGGGGGACTAGCCTCCTACAATGAGCAGTTCTTC,TRBD2,.,TRBV11-3,TRBJ2-1
CATSDLPQGSGYTF,TGTGCCACCAGTGATTTGCCCCAGGGTAGCGGCTACACCTTC,.,.,TRBV24-1,TRBJ1-2
CASSSYSGANVLTF,TGTGCCAGCAGTTCCTACTCTGGGGCCAACGTCCTGACTTTC,.,.,TRBV27,TRBJ2-6
CASSVFDSSYEQYF,TGTGCCAGCAGCGTTTTCGACAGCTCCTACGAGCAGTACTTC,.,many,TRBV9,TRBJ2-7
CATARGAIEANEQFF,TGTGCCACGGCCCGGGGGGCGATCGAAGCCAATGAGCAGTTCTTC,.,.,TRBV18,TRBJ2-1
CASQGDLSYNEQFF,TGTGCCAGTCAGGGGGACCTCTCCTACAATGAGCAGTTCTTC,TRBD1,.,TRBV7-2,TRBJ2-1
CASSIQGGGSPLHF,TGTGCCAGCAGCATACAGGGGGGAGGTTCACCCCTCCACTTT,.,.,TRBV21-1,TRBJ1-6
CASRLPGQNAFF,TGTGCCAGCCGACTACCGGGACAGAACGCTTTCTTT,TRBD1,.,TRBV28,TRBJ1-1
CASSCPMTSGHSYEQYF,TGTGCCAGCAGTTGCCCCATGACTAGCGGACACTCCTACGAGCAGTACTTC,TRBD2,.,TRBV6-8,TRBJ2-7
CAISPTEVETQYF,TGTGCCATCAGCCCGACAGAGGTGGAGACCCAGTACTTC,.,.,TRBV10-3,TRBJ2-5
CASSLGGSFEQYF,TGTGCCAGCAGTTTAGGGGGCTCGTTTGAGCAGTACTTC,.,.,TRBV28,TRBJ2-7
CASSVVLSGELFF,TGTGCCAGCAGCGTAGTACTATCCGGGGAGCTGTTTTTT,.,.,TRBV9,TRBJ2-2
CASSPARGGPAIRQGTQYF,TGTGCCAGCAGCCCCGCCCGGGGGGGGCCCGCAATCCGTCAAGGGACCCAGTACTTC,TRBD2,few,TRBV7-9,TRBJ2-5